The text below deals with one TCR beta chain. The entry originates in a study of blood T cell repertoires in COVID-19. On the study more broadly: Specimens from acute and convalescent COVID-19 originated in the United States, Italy and Spain.

J lost 5 bases, V lost 1 base, and 7 bases had no gene match. Looked up from germline, CDR1 is LGHDT and CDR2 is YNNKEL (reference sequence). The CDR3 spans 16 residues. Clones were read by immunoSEQ multiplex PCR, and TCRdb kept only the in-frame ones, dropping some. The sample consists of 150,000 to 200,000 clones, approximately 80% of them appearing once. Sequencing used peripheral blood. The rearrangement joins TRBV3-1 (or the pseudogene TRBV3-2) to TRBJ2-1; TRBD2 matches 8 bases. This receptor was obtained from a woman over 75 with acute or convalescent COVID-19. The CDR3 spells CASSQVLAGLDNEQFF. CDR3 nucleotides: TGTGCCAGCAGCCAAGTCCTAGCGGGTCTCGACAATGAGCAGTTCTTC.